This TCR beta chain appears in the sequencing data of a study of T-cell reconstitution after alpha-beta-depleted transplantation in children. The CDR3 totals 14 residues. The V gene's germline CDR1 is LGHNA and CDR2 YSLEER. V lost 0 bases and J 13 bases, leaving 15 bases between the germline ends. This clonotype has at least ten counts. TCRbeta library construction was performed incorporating unique molecular identifiers. From the PCR reads, TCRdb called clonotypes with MiXCR, one entry per CDR3 protein. Counted here are about 610,000 distinct CDR3 sequences, roughly a tenth occurring once; the ten biggest clones make up about 4%.

Sample: PBMCs from the stem cell graft donor, taken from the stem cell graft. This chain uses TRBV4-3 with TRBJ2-2, with TRBD2 as a possible D gene (5 bases). This clonotype was obtained from a human donor who donated a stem cell graft to a child with acute myeloid leukemia. The CDR3 DNA reads as TGCGCCAGCAGCCAAGATCCGGACCCCGAGGGGCTGTTTTTT. Protein product: CASSQDPDPEGLFF.